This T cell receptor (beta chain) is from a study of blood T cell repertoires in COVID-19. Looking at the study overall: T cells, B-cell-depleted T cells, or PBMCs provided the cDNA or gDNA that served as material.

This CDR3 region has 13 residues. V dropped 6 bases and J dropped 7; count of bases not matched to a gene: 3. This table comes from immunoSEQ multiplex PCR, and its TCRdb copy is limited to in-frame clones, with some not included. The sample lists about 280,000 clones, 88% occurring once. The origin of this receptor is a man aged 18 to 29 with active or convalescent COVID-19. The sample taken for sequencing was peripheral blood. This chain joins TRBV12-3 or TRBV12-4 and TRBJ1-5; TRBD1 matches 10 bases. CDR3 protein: CASRRQGAQPQHF. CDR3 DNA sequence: TGTGCCAGCAGAAGACAGGGGGCCCAGCCCCAGCATTTT.